This TCR beta chain was retrieved from a study of T cell responses to AZD1222 COVID-19 vaccine. General observations from the study: CD4 TCRs associated with vaccination spanned spike, dominating at 160-218 and 743-854.

Clones were read by immunoSEQ multiplex PCR, and TCRdb kept only the in-frame ones, dropping some. This table holds 150,000 to 200,000 clones, roughly 92% found once. Per germline, CDR1 SGHTA and CDR2 FQGNSA. The V end was cut by 0 bases, the J end by 0 bases, with 21 bases between. CDR3 length: 20 amino acids. This clone was seen just once. Its antigen is currently unknown. Combined were second doses at about 4 or about 12 weeks. V is TRBV7-2 and J is TRBJ1-5; D call uncertain. The specimen was peripheral blood, collected 28 days after the second AZD1222 dose. This sequence was found in an adult who received the AZD1222 COVID-19 vaccine. For the CDR3, the DNA is TGTGCCAGCAGCTTAGCTCTTGGGCCTAACCTCTATTATAGCAATCAGCCCCAGCATTTT. Translating gives CASSLALGPNLYYSNQPQHF. The whole variable domain, filled in from reference TRBV7-2 and TRBJ1-5, reads GAGVSQSPSNKVTEKGKDVELRCDPISGHTALYWYRQSLGQGLEFLIYFQGNSAPDKSGLPSDRFSAERTGGSVSTLTIQRTQQEDSAVYLCASSLALGPNLYYSNQPQHFGDGTRLSIL.